The T cell receptor beta chain described here comes from a study of cytomegalovirus exposure and HLA in healthy donors. The germline CDR1 and CDR2 sequences are SNHLY and FYNNEI. Deletions cut 2 bases from V and 14 bases from J, with 15 bases between. There are 12 residues in the CDR3. In the PCR, 60 Vbeta and 13 Jbeta primers were used. Sequencing used immunoSEQ multiplex PCR; TCRdb keeps in-frame clones, though not all of them. Of 90,000 to 130,000 clones in the sample, around 84% were seen once. The chain employs TRBV2 and TRBJ1-2; possibly TRBD1 for D (5 bases). The sequencing sample was made of PBMCs. The sequence derives from a young man in good health and CMV-seropositive. This chain's CDR3 is CASSELGWGATF. The CDR3 bases are TGTGCCAGCAGTGAATTAGGGTGGGGCGCGACCTTC.